Listed below are T cell receptor beta chains from one sample, sequenced in a study of identical twins. One entry per CDR3 protein, called by TCRdb with MiXCR from the 5' RACE reads. This table has about 690,000 distinct CDR3 sequences, around 6.1% appearing once. Specimen: naive T cells sorted from blood. Source of these receptors: a young man in good health. CDR3s include the opening cysteine and the closing phenylalanine or tryptophan. D genes are given only for firm matches. A row's size may be missing; if present it is once, few, many or a size class.

CDR3: CASSGTGGLSSYNEQFF
DNA: TGTGCCAGCAGCGGGACAGGGGGATTAAGCTCCTACAATGAGCAGTTCTTC
V: TRBV9
length: 17
size: few
D: TRBD1
J: TRBJ2-1

CDR3: CAISDGLMNEQYF
DNA: TGTGCCATCAGTGATGGACTTATGAACGAGCAGTACTTC
V: TRBV10-3
length: 13
size: many
D: NA
J: TRBJ2-7

CDR3: CASKSDRASDTQYF
DNA: TGTGCCAGCAAAAGCGACAGGGCGTCAGATACGCAGTATTTT
V: TRBV7-2
length: 14
size: NA
D: TRBD1
J: TRBJ2-3

CDR3: CASRLDSPEAFF
DNA: TGTGCCAGCAGACTGGACAGCCCTGAAGCTTTCTTT
V: TRBV14
length: 12
size: NA
D: NA
J: TRBJ1-1

CDR3: CASEGRGYYEQYF
DNA: TGTGCCAGCGAAGGGAGGGGCTACTACGAGCAGTACTTC
V: TRBV28
length: 13
size: many
D: TRBD2
J: TRBJ2-7

CDR3: CASRGTPAGETQYF
DNA: TGTGCCAGTAGAGGGACCCCTGCGGGGGAGACCCAGTACTTC
V: TRBV28
length: 14
size: NA
D: NA
J: TRBJ2-5

CDR3: CATSDLGRSSDTQYF
DNA: TGTGCCACCAGTGATTTGGGCAGGTCCTCAGATACGCAGTATTTT
V: TRBV24-1
length: 15
size: many
D: NA
J: TRBJ2-3

CDR3: CASLWTDNEKLFF
DNA: TGTGCCAGTCTTTGGACAGATAATGAAAAACTGTTTTTT
V: TRBV12-3/TRBV12-4
length: 13
size: many
D: NA
J: TRBJ1-4

CDR3: CSARGLAGSANTGELFF
DNA: TGCAGTGCTAGAGGACTAGCGGGATCAGCGAACACCGGGGAGCTGTTTTTT
V: TRBV20-1
length: 17
size: many
D: TRBD2
J: TRBJ2-2

CDR3: CSARLAGAYEQYF
DNA: TGCAGTGCTAGGCTAGCGGGAGCCTACGAGCAGTACTTC
V: TRBV20-1
length: 13
size: many
D: TRBD2
J: TRBJ2-7

CDR3: CASSHLAGERNEQFF
DNA: TGTGCCAGCAGCCACTTAGCGGGAGAAAGGAATGAGCAGTTCTTC
V: TRBV6-2/TRBV6-3
length: 15
size: NA
D: TRBD2
J: TRBJ2-1

CDR3: CASSAWGTKNIQYF
DNA: TGTGCCAGCAGTGCATGGGGAACCAAAAACATTCAGTACTTC
V: TRBV12-3/TRBV12-4
length: 14
size: many
D: NA
J: TRBJ2-4

CDR3: CASSLDRDYSTYNEQFF
DNA: TGCGCCAGCAGCTTGGACCGGGACTACTCCACCTACAATGAGCAGTTCTTC
V: TRBV5-1
length: 17
size: few
D: TRBD2
J: TRBJ2-1

CDR3: CASSLAPRGHNEQFF
DNA: TGTGCCAGCAGCTTAGCCCCGCGGGGGCACAATGAGCAGTTCTTC
V: TRBV7-9
length: 15
size: NA
D: NA
J: TRBJ2-1

CDR3: CAISVGGTGDTQYF
DNA: TGTGCCATCAGTGTTGGGGGGACCGGGGATACGCAGTATTTT
V: TRBV10-3
length: 14
size: many
D: NA
J: TRBJ2-3

CDR3: CASSSYGRELTYEQYF
DNA: TGTGCCAGCAGCTCCTATGGGAGAGAGTTAACCTACGAGCAGTACTTC
V: TRBV7-9
length: 16
size: NA
D: NA
J: TRBJ2-7

CDR3: CASSLVGFGDEQFF
DNA: TGCGCCAGCAGCTTGGTGGGGTTCGGCGATGAGCAGTTCTTC
V: TRBV5-1
length: 14
size: NA
D: NA
J: TRBJ2-1

CDR3: CSVQGGGEQFF
DNA: TGCAGCGTCCAGGGGGGTGGTGAGCAGTTCTTC
V: TRBV29-1
length: 11
size: many
D: NA
J: TRBJ2-1

CDR3: CASTKGGSFQLTQHF
DNA: TGTGCCAGCACCAAGGGAGGCTCGTTCCAATTAACCCAGCATTTT
V: TRBV6-2/TRBV6-3
length: 15
size: many
D: NA
J: TRBJ1-5

CDR3: CASSQGSWQGPTDTQYF
DNA: TGCGCCAGCAGCCAAGGTTCTTGGCAGGGGCCCACAGATACGCAGTATTTT
V: TRBV4-1
length: 17
size: few
D: NA
J: TRBJ2-3

CDR3: CSARDWTSGRKNTGELFF
DNA: TGCAGTGCTAGAGACTGGACTAGCGGGAGGAAGAACACCGGGGAGCTGTTTTTT
V: TRBV20-1
length: 18
size: few
D: TRBD2
J: TRBJ2-2

CDR3: CASSSPLVVGGAADTQYF
DNA: TGTGCCAGCAGTTCCCCCCTAGTTGTGGGTGGGGCTGCAGATACGCAGTATTTT
V: TRBV28
length: 18
size: NA
D: NA
J: TRBJ2-3

CDR3: CASSLLRQGAKSGANVLTF
DNA: TGCGCCAGCAGCCTCCTCCGACAGGGGGCGAAGTCTGGGGCCAACGTCCTGACTTTC
V: TRBV5-1
length: 19
size: few
D: TRBD1
J: TRBJ2-6

CDR3: CASSLDGTGQETQYF
DNA: TGCGCCAGCAGCTTGGACGGGACAGGCCAAGAGACCCAGTACTTC
V: TRBV5-1
length: 15
size: many
D: TRBD1
J: TRBJ2-5

CDR3: CASSQRGSEQFF
DNA: TGTGCCAGCAGCCAACGCGGGAGTGAGCAGTTCTTC
V: TRBV3-1
length: 12
size: few
D: TRBD2
J: TRBJ2-1

CDR3: CASSLRQAANTGELFF
DNA: TGCGCCAGCAGCTTAAGACAGGCCGCGAACACCGGGGAGCTGTTTTTT
V: TRBV5-1
length: 16
size: many
D: NA
J: TRBJ2-2

CDR3: CSVGLAAYEQYF
DNA: TGCAGTGTGGGACTAGCGGCGTACGAGCAGTACTTC
V: TRBV20-1
length: 12
size: many
D: TRBD2
J: TRBJ2-7

CDR3: CASSPVVGNQPQHF
DNA: TGTGCCAGCAGCCCAGTCGTGGGCAATCAGCCCCAGCATTTT
V: TRBV3-1
length: 14
size: many
D: NA
J: TRBJ1-5

CDR3: CASSPLLAGKDTQYF
DNA: TGTGCCAGCAGCCCCCTGCTAGCGGGAAAGGATACGCAGTATTTT
V: TRBV7-6
length: 15
size: many
D: TRBD2
J: TRBJ2-3

CDR3: CSARQGLEDTEAFF
DNA: TGCAGTGCTAGACAGGGGTTAGAGGACACTGAAGCTTTCTTT
V: TRBV20-1
length: 14
size: many
D: NA
J: TRBJ1-1

CDR3: CASSPRFGELFF
DNA: TGTGCCAGCAGTCCCCGGTTCGGGGAGCTGTTTTTT
V: TRBV2
length: 12
size: many
D: NA
J: TRBJ2-2

CDR3: CSANRDRQRSYGYTF
DNA: TGCAGTGCTAACCGGGACAGGCAGCGATCCTATGGCTACACCTTC
V: TRBV20-1
length: 15
size: many
D: TRBD1
J: TRBJ1-2

CDR3: CASSATSKETQYF
DNA: TGTGCCAGCAGTGCTACTAGCAAGGAGACCCAGTACTTC
V: TRBV27
length: 13
size: NA
D: NA
J: TRBJ2-5

CDR3: CASGVRGWNIQYF
DNA: TGTGCCAGCGGGGTACGGGGCTGGAACATTCAGTACTTC
V: TRBV28
length: 13
size: NA
D: NA
J: TRBJ2-4

CDR3: CASSLFRDRATDTQYF
DNA: TGTGCCAGCAGCCTGTTCCGGGACAGGGCTACAGATACGCAGTATTTT
V: TRBV7-9
length: 16
size: NA
D: TRBD1
J: TRBJ2-3

CDR3: CASSALDGAYEQYF
DNA: TGTGCCAGCAGTGCCTTGGACGGGGCCTACGAGCAGTACTTC
V: TRBV27
length: 14
size: NA
D: NA
J: TRBJ2-7

CDR3: CASSFGDRNQPQHF
DNA: TGTGCCAGCAGTTTCGGCGACAGAAATCAGCCCCAGCATTTT
V: TRBV28
length: 14
size: many
D: NA
J: TRBJ1-5

CDR3: CSVVLGDTQYF
DNA: TGCAGCGTTGTTCTGGGAGATACGCAGTATTTT
V: TRBV29-1
length: 11
size: NA
D: NA
J: TRBJ2-3

CDR3: CASSAQRGGTGELFF
DNA: TGTGCCAGCAGTGCCCAGCGGGGGGGCACCGGGGAGCTGTTTTTT
V: TRBV12-3/TRBV12-4
length: 15
size: few
D: TRBD2
J: TRBJ2-2

CDR3: CASSSRTSGRPGANVLTF
DNA: TGTGCCAGCAGTTCCCGGACTAGCGGGAGACCTGGGGCCAACGTCCTGACTTTC
V: TRBV27
length: 18
size: few
D: TRBD2
J: TRBJ2-6

CDR3: CAWSYRQGDPKAFF
DNA: TGTGCCTGGAGTTATAGACAGGGGGATCCGAAAGCTTTCTTT
V: TRBV30
length: 14
size: NA
D: TRBD1
J: TRBJ1-1

CDR3: CAIRTDGANVLTF
DNA: TGTGCCATCAGGACAGATGGGGCCAACGTCCTGACTTTC
V: TRBV10-3
length: 13
size: few
D: NA
J: TRBJ2-6

CDR3: CASSSGQAYGYTF
DNA: TGCGCCAGCAGCTCCGGACAGGCTTATGGCTACACCTTC
V: TRBV5-1
length: 13
size: many
D: TRBD1
J: TRBJ1-2

CDR3: CASLTTGMNTEAFF
DNA: TGTGCCAGCCTAACTACAGGGATGAACACTGAAGCTTTCTTT
V: TRBV2
length: 14
size: few
D: NA
J: TRBJ1-1

CDR3: CSAGTDYSNQPQHF
DNA: TGCAGTGCTGGGACGGATTATAGCAATCAGCCCCAGCATTTT
V: TRBV20-1
length: 14
size: few
D: NA
J: TRBJ1-5

CDR3: CSASSGGSNNEQFF
DNA: TGCAGTGCTAGTTCGGGCGGGAGTAACAATGAGCAGTTCTTC
V: TRBV20-1
length: 14
size: many
D: TRBD2
J: TRBJ2-1

CDR3: CASSDWGGKETQYF
DNA: TGCGCCAGCAGTGACTGGGGGGGTAAAGAGACCCAGTACTTC
V: TRBV10-2
length: 14
size: many
D: TRBD2
J: TRBJ2-5

CDR3: CASSLLAGNTEAFF
DNA: TGTGCCAGCAGTTTATTGGCCGGGAACACTGAAGCTTTCTTT
V: TRBV12-3/TRBV12-4
length: 14
size: many
D: NA
J: TRBJ1-1

CDR3: CSARVTSRETQYF
DNA: TGCAGTGCTAGAGTTACTAGTAGAGAGACCCAGTACTTC
V: TRBV20-1
length: 13
size: many
D: NA
J: TRBJ2-5

CDR3: CASSSIPDREYGYTF
DNA: TGCGCCAGCAGCTCCATCCCTGACAGGGAGTATGGCTACACCTTC
V: TRBV5-1
length: 15
size: many
D: TRBD1
J: TRBJ1-2

CDR3: CASSLSQGAHRETQYF
DNA: TGCGCCAGCAGCTTGAGCCAGGGGGCCCACAGAGAGACCCAGTACTTC
V: TRBV5-1
length: 16
size: few
D: TRBD1
J: TRBJ2-5

CDR3: CASSLIAGGAETQYF
DNA: TGCGCCAGCAGCTTGATCGCGGGAGGTGCTGAGACCCAGTACTTC
V: TRBV5-1
length: 15
size: NA
D: TRBD2
J: TRBJ2-5

CDR3: CASSRGEKGSWLTGELFF
DNA: TGTGCCAGCAGTCGAGGGGAAAAAGGGTCTTGGCTCACCGGGGAGCTGTTTTTT
V: TRBV12-3/TRBV12-4
length: 18
size: NA
D: NA
J: TRBJ2-2

CDR3: CASSRLAGELGEQFF
DNA: TGTGCCAGCAGTCGACTAGCGGGAGAATTGGGTGAGCAGTTCTTC
V: TRBV6-1
length: 15
size: NA
D: TRBD2
J: TRBJ2-1

CDR3: CATGDRVTGELFF
DNA: TGTGCCACAGGGGACCGAGTAACCGGGGAGCTGTTTTTT
V: TRBV6-5
length: 13
size: few
D: NA
J: TRBJ2-2